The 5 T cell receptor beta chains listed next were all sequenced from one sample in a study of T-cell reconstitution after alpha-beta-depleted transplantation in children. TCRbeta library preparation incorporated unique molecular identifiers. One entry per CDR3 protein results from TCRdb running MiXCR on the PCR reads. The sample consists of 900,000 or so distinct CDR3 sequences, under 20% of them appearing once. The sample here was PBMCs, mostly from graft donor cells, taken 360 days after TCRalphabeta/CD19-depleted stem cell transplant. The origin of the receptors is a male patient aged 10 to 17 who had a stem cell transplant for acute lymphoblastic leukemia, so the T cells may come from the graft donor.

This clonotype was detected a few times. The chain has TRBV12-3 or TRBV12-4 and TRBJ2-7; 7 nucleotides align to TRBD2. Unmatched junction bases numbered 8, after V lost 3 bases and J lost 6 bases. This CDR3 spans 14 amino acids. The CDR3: CASSFGGGSLEQYF. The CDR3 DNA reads TGTGCCAGCAGTTTTGGGGGAGGGTCCCTCGAGCAGTACTTC.

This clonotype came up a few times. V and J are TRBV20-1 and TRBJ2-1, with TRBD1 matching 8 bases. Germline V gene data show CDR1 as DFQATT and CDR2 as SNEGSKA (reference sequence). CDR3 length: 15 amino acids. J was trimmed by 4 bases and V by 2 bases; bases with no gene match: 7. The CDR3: CSARPDRGNYNEQFF. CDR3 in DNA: TGCAGTGCTAGACCAGACAGGGGAAATTACAATGAGCAGTTCTTC.

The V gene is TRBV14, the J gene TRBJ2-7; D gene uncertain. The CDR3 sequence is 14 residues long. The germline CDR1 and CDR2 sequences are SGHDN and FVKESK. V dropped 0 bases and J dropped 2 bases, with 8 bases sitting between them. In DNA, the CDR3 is TGTGCCAGCAGCCAAGACCAAAGCCCCTACGAGCAGTACTTC. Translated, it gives CASSQDQSPYEQYF.

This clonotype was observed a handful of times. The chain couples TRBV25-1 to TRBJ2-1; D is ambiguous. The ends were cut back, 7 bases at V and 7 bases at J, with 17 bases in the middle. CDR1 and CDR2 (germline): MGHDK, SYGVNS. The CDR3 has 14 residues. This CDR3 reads CASIARGATNEQFF. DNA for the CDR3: TGTGCCAGCATCGCGCGAGGAGCGACGAATGAGCAGTTCTTC.

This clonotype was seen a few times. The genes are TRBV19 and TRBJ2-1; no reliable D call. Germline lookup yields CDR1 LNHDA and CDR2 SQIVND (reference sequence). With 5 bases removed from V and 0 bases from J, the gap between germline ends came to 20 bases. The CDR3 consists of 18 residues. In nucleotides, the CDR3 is TGTGCCAGTAGTGGGTCAGAGAGCGTCTTGAGCTCCTACAATGAGCAGTTCTTC. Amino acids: CASSGSESVLSSYNEQFF. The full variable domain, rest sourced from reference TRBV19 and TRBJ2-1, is DGGITQSPKYLFRKEGQNVTLSCEQNLNHDAMYWYRQDPGQGLRLIYYSQIVNDFQKGDIAEGYSVSREKKESFPLTVTSAQKNPTAFYLCASSGSESVLSSYNEQFFGPGTRLTVL.